What follows are 18 T cell receptor beta chains derived from one specimen sequenced in a study of T cells in Graves' hyperthyroidism and ophthalmopathy. Template material for amplifying TCR beta CDR3 regions consisted of RNA transcripts. During a first-round RT-PCR of the TCR CDR3, the HTBI primer set was used. MiXCR was run by TCRdb on the multiplex PCR reads, yielding one entry per CDR3 protein. Here the sample spans 300,000 to 450,000 distinct CDR3 sequences, approximately 17% being singletons. Sequencing was done on a sample of blood. These receptors were obtained from a man between 18 and 29 years old with Graves' ophthalmopathy.

This clonotype was observed at least ten times. The gene calls are TRBV11-2 and TRBJ1-2; D is perhaps TRBD1 (5 bases). Germline loops: CDR1 SGHAT, CDR2 FQNNGV. V gave up 1 base and J gave up 8 bases, with 11 bases separating them. The CDR3 totals 13 residues. CDR3 amino acids: CASSLVPGRGYTF. The DNA of the CDR3 is TGTGCCAGCAGCTTAGTGCCGGGACGGGGCTACACCTTC.

This clonotype was detected only a few times. The CDR3 here is CASRGQDYYGYTF. The CDR3, as DNA: TGTGCCAGTCGGGGACAGGACTACTATGGCTACACCTTC. The chain employs TRBV27 and TRBJ1-2, with 8 bases matching TRBD1. Germline CDR1 and CDR2: MNHEY and SMNVEV (reference sequence). Trimming took 9 bases from V and 3 from J; bases not matched to a gene: 6. The CDR3 has 13 residues.

The gene calls are TRBV25-1 and TRBJ1-1, with TRBD1 matching over 9 bases. Per the germline V gene, CDR1 is MGHDK and CDR2 is SYGVNS. This CDR3 comprises 13 residues. Trimming removed 7 bases from V and 3 bases from J; junction bases left unmatched: 3. The CDR3 nucleotides read TGTGCCAGCATCAGACAGGGGGACACTGAAGCTTTCTTT. Its protein is CASIRQGDTEAFF.

This clonotype occurred many times. This sequence joins TRBV2 and TRBJ1-1, with D possibly TRBD1 on 5 matching bases. The CDR3 is made up of 15 amino acids. V was shortened by 7 bases and J by 1 base, with 16 bases between the two germline ends. Germline CDR1 SNHLY, CDR2 FYNNEI. CDR3 amino acids: CASKDGGGRNTEAFF. CDR3 bases: TGTGCCAGCAAGGACGGGGGGGGTCGGAACACTGAAGCTTTCTTT.

The rearrangement links TRBV5-1 to TRBJ1-1; 7 bases agree with TRBD1. CDR3 size: 15 residues. V lost 4 bases and J lost 2; bases outside the gene matches: 8. Germline assignment: CDR1 SGHRS and CDR2 YFSETQ. Here the CDR3 DNA reads TGCGCCAGCAGCCAGGGGGGGGTGGAAAACACTGAAGCTTTCTTT. This sequence encodes CASSQGGVENTEAFF.

This sequence joins TRBV5-1 and TRBJ1-6, with TRBD1 identical over 12 bases. This CDR3 spans 17 amino acids. Germline CDR1 reads SGHRS; CDR2 reads YFSETQ. V trimming: 4 bases; J trimming: 7 bases; junction bases outside the gene matches: 9. CDR3 region: CASSRDRGQGLNSPLHF. In DNA, the CDR3 is TGCGCCAGCAGCCGGGACAGGGGGCAGGGTTTGAATTCACCCCTCCACTTT. Filled out from reference TRBV5-1 and TRBJ1-6, the complete variable domain reads KAGVTQTPRYLIKTRGQQVTLSCSPISGHRSVSWYQQTPGQGLQFLFEYFSETQRNKGNFPGRFSGRQFSNSRSEMNVSTLELGDSALYLCASSRDRGQGLNSPLHFGNGTRLTVT.

This clonotype came up many times. Its ends do not fully match the called genes, so a read error is possible. The chain employs TRBV5-1 and TRBJ2-3, with D possibly TRBD1 on 6 matching bases. The CDR3 is 15 residues long. Germline assignment: CDR1 SGHRS and CDR2 YFSETQ. The CDR3 spells CASSLGDISTDTQYF. The CDR3 DNA is TGCGCCAGCAGTTTGGGGGACATCAGCACAGATACGCAGTATTTT.

This clonotype was detected ten times or more. The chain employs TRBV5-8 and TRBJ2-7; 10 nucleotides match TRBD1. After removal of 0 bases from V and 4 bases from J, the junction contained 7 bases not matched to a gene. Germline V gene data show CDR1 as SGHTS and CDR2 as YDEGEE. The CDR3 runs to 16 residues. The CDR3 is CASSLATGQGNYEQYF. The CDR3 DNA is TGTGCCAGCAGCTTGGCCACGGGACAGGGGAATTACGAGCAGTACTTC.

In regard to this clonotype: A read error may be the cause here, since a much bigger clone is one base away. The gene calls are TRBV2 and TRBJ2-7; D uncertain. In germline, CDR1 is SNHLY, CDR2 FYNNEI. Trimming shortened V by 11 bases and J by 5 bases, and 10 bases separated the two germline ends. The CDR3 covers 10 residues. The chain's CDR3 is CAGISHEQYF. The CDR3 bases are TGTGCCGGCATTAGCCACGAGCAGTACTTC.

The CDR3 DNA reads TGTGCCAGCAGTTATTCCGGCCCCAATTCACCCCTCCACTTT. It translates to CASSYSGPNSPLHF. The chain carries TRBV6-1 and TRBJ1-6; D unclear. The CDR3 sequence is 14 residues long. V was clipped by 5 bases and J by 7 bases, with 12 bases between them. CDR1 MNHNS and CDR2 SASEGT come from the germline V gene.

This clonotype was seen repeatedly, ten times or more. The rearrangement joins TRBV6-1 to TRBJ2-7; TRBD1 is a possible D gene (7 bases). V was clipped by 0 bases and J by 9 bases, with 18 bases between them. The germline CDR1 and CDR2 sequences are MNHNS and SASEGT. The length of the CDR3 is 15 residues. The CDR3 sequence: CASSEALEGASVQYF. In nucleotides, the CDR3 is TGTGCCAGCAGTGAAGCCCTGGAGGGGGCGTCGGTGCAGTACTTC.

This clonotype was counted at least ten times. The chain links TRBV5-5 to TRBJ1-2; D not certain. The CDR3 length is 11 residues. Germline V CDR1 and CDR2: SGHKS, YYEKEE (reference sequence). V shed 6 bases and J shed 1 base, with 4 bases lying between them. CDR3 loop: CASTDNYGYTF. CDR3 nucleotide sequence: TGTGCCAGCACGGATAACTATGGCTACACCTTC.

This clonotype showed up many times. This sequence joins TRBV7-9 and TRBJ2-5; 8 bases map to TRBD2. The junction had 0 bases not matched to a gene; V was cut back by 4 bases and J by 2 bases. The germline V gene has CDR1 SEHNR and CDR2 FQNEAQ (reference sequence). CDR3 length: 13 amino acids. CDR3 bases: TGTGCCAGCAGCTCTAGCGGGCAAGAGACCCAGTACTTC. It encodes CASSSSGQETQYF.

This clonotype came up a few times. This chain joins TRBV10-2 and TRBJ1-5; 8 bases align to TRBD1. This CDR3 has 15 residues. V lost 2 bases, J lost 9 bases, and 9 bases stayed unmatched. Germline V CDR1 and CDR2: WSHSY, SAAADI. The CDR3: CASSESRTGQRPQHF. Written as DNA, the CDR3 is TGCGCCAGCAGTGAGAGTCGGACAGGGCAGCGGCCCCAGCATTTT.

This chain links TRBV6-1 with TRBJ1-1; possible D gene TRBD1, 6 bases. V was cut by 6 bases and J by 8 bases, with 16 bases left in between. Germline CDR1 MNHNS, CDR2 SASEGT. This CDR3 has 13 amino acids. This CDR3 is CASRRSTGTEAFF. Here the CDR3 DNA reads TGTGCCAGCAGACGTTCGACAGGCACCGAAGCTTTCTTT.

This clonotype occurred a few times. The chain joins TRBV7-9 to TRBJ1-4, with a possible D match to TRBD1 (6 bases). V lost 0 bases, J lost 2 bases, and 10 bases lay in between. CDR1 and CDR2 (germline): SEHNR, FQNEAQ (reference sequence). This CDR3 comprises 16 residues. DNA for the CDR3: TGTGCCAGCAGCTTAGCGAGTAGGGGGACTAATGAAAAACTGTTTTTT. It is translated as CASSLASRGTNEKLFF.

This clonotype was recorded at least ten times. The chain couples TRBV11-2 to TRBJ1-6, with D possibly matching TRBD1 (5 bases). V gave up 6 bases and J gave up 9 bases, with 18 bases separating them. The CDR3 spans 15 residues. The germline V gene encodes CDR1 SGHAT and CDR2 FQNNGV. The CDR3 nucleotides are TGTGCCAGCAGGTTCTCCGGGACGCCGACTTCACCCCTCCACTTT. Amino acid sequence: CASRFSGTPTSPLHF.

This clonotype was detected a few times. This rearrangement joins TRBV14 to TRBJ2-1; D remains unclear. Germline V CDR1 and CDR2: SGHDN, FVKESK. The CDR3 runs 14 residues. Trimming cost V 0 bases and J 12 bases, with 15 bases left between them. The CDR3 loop reads CASSQEVGVWGQFF. Here the CDR3 DNA reads TGTGCCAGCAGCCAAGAGGTTGGGGTATGGGGGCAGTTCTTC.